The 26 T cell receptor beta chains reported below all come from one sample, sequenced in a study of T-cell reconstitution after alpha-beta-depleted transplantation in children. A TCRbeta library incorporating unique molecular identifiers was prepared. TCRdb reanalysed the PCR reads using MiXCR and keeps one entry per CDR3 protein. The sample lists about 200,000 distinct CDR3 sequences, approximately 6.8% occurring once. Specimen: PBMCs, collected before TCRalphabeta/CD19-depleted stem cell transplant. These receptors all stem from a girl in the first two years of life with combined immunodeficiency, due to receive a stem cell transplant.

This clonotype showed up many times. The chain uses TRBV7-9 and TRBJ2-7; no clear D gene. Germline V CDR1 and CDR2: SEHNR, FQNEAQ (reference sequence). V was pared by 7 bases and J by 2 bases, with 12 bases between. The CDR3 has 13 residues. The CDR3 sequence is CASTTRVPYEQYF. Here the CDR3 DNA reads TGTGCCAGCACTACCCGGGTTCCCTACGAGCAGTACTTC.

This clonotype came up a few times. This chain uses TRBV29-1 with TRBJ2-7, with D tentatively TRBD2 (6 bases). The V end lost 2 bases, the J end lost 0 bases, and 14 bases lay between the germline ends. The length of the CDR3 is 15 residues. Germline V gene sequence: CDR1 SQVTM, CDR2 ANQGSEA. CDR3 coding DNA: TGCAGCGTTGAAACGGGAGAGACAGCCTCCTACGAGCAGTACTTC. It codes for CSVETGETASYEQYF.

With regard to this clonotype: It may be a read error: a sequence one base away is much more abundant. Without the conserved terminal phenylalanine or tryptophan, this CDR3 likely stems from a read error. The gene calls are TRBV7-8 and TRBJ2-7; maybe TRBD2 (7 bases). The CDR3 is 16 residues long. Looked up from germline, CDR1 is SGHVS and CDR2 is FQNEAQ. Trimming left V 4 bases short and J 0 bases short, with 16 bases between. The CDR3 sequence is CASSSGDGGRSYEQYY. CDR3 sequence (DNA): TGTGCCAGCAGCTCAGGAGACGGGGGGCGCTCCTACGAGCAGTACTAC.

This clonotype was seen many times. V and J are TRBV20-1 and TRBJ2-1; possible D gene TRBD2, 5 bases. This CDR3 spans 15 amino acids. Germline values: CDR1 DFQATT, CDR2 SNEGSKA (reference sequence). The V end lost 6 bases, the J end lost 2 bases, and 17 bases lay between the germline ends. The CDR3 here is CSAPGDYPTYNEQFF. The CDR3 DNA is TGCAGTGCGCCCGGAGACTATCCCACCTACAATGAGCAGTTCTTC.

In this sample, this clonotype turned up many times. The chain joins TRBV29-1 to TRBJ2-3, with 7 positions matching TRBD2. V lost 7 bases and J lost 6; bases outside the gene matches: 22. This CDR3 is 17 amino acids long. In germline, CDR1 is SQVTM, CDR2 ANQGSEA. DNA for the CDR3: TGCAGCGCTGTAATAGGCGGGGGTCTCCTCACAGCGGATACGCAGTATTTT. This gives the protein CSAVIGGGLLTADTQYF.

There are many counts of this clonotype. This chain links TRBV5-1 with TRBJ1-2, with no clear D. Germline assignment: CDR1 SGHRS and CDR2 YFSETQ. This CDR3 spans 14 amino acids. Trimming left V 4 bases short and J 10 bases short, with 20 bases between. For the CDR3, the DNA is TGCGCCAGCAGCCCCTCAGTCCTCCTCGACCACTACACCTTC. Its translation is CASSPSVLLDHYTF.

This clonotype was detected ten times or more. The chain carries TRBV29-1 and TRBJ2-7; 9 bases map to TRBD1. The CDR3 consists of 17 residues. Per germline, CDR1 SQVTM and CDR2 ANQGSEA. J was trimmed by 5 bases and V by 1 base; bases with no gene match: 15. The CDR3 sequence is CSVEGGVNLGQGDEQYF. CDR3 DNA: TGCAGCGTTGAAGGGGGGGTTAATTTGGGACAGGGTGACGAGCAGTACTTC.

This clonotype showed up many times. The chain joins TRBV28 to TRBJ1-2, with 10 bases matching TRBD1. V shed 0 bases, J shed 1 base, and the junction held 5 bases outside the gene matches. CDR3 length: 17 residues. Per germline, CDR1 MDHEN and CDR2 SYDVKM. The CDR3 DNA reads TGTGCCAGCAGTTTATGGGGACAGGGGCCCAATAACTATGGCTACACCTTC. It codes for CASSLWGQGPNNYGYTF.

This clonotype was observed many times. The chain couples TRBV7-2 to TRBJ2-3; 9 bases line up with TRBD2. Germline-derived CDR1 and CDR2 are SGHTA and FQGNSA. The CDR3 totals 17 residues. The V segment lost 4 bases and the J segment 0 bases; nucleotides outside the gene matches: 8. DNA of the CDR3: TGTGCCAGCAGCTCCCCCCTAGCGGGACTAAGCACAGATACGCAGTATTTT. Protein sequence: CASSSPLAGLSTDTQYF. The variable domain in full, with the rest retrieved from reference TRBV7-2 and TRBJ2-3, is GAGVSQSPSNKVTEKGKDVELRCDPISGHTALYWYRQSLGQGLEFLIYFQGNSAPDKSGLPSDRFSAERTGGSVSTLTIQRTQQEDSAVYLCASSSPLAGLSTDTQYFGPGTRLTVL.

The sample holds many counts of this clonotype. V usage is TRBV27 and J usage is TRBJ2-7; D unclear. Germline V gene data show CDR1 as MNHEY and CDR2 as SMNVEV (reference sequence). Trimming pared 11 bases from V and 5 bases from J, leaving 4 bases between. CDR3 size: 8 residues. CDR3 sequence: CARDEQYF. CDR3 coding DNA: TGTGCCCGCGACGAGCAGTACTTC.

Remarks on this clonotype: Being one base from a much bigger clone, this may be a read error. In nucleotides, the CDR3 is TGTGCCAGCAGCTTTCTCAATGAGCAGTTCTTC. It translates to CASSFLNEQFF. This chain connects TRBV7-8 to TRBJ2-1, with D unresolved. The CDR3 extends over 11 amino acids. Trimming took 3 bases from V and 6 from J, leaving 3 bases between them. Germline V gene lookup returns CDR1 SGHVS and CDR2 FQNEAQ.

In this sample, this clonotype turned up many times. The chain combines TRBV10-3 with TRBJ2-1; tentatively, D is TRBD2 (6 bases). Germline V lookup: CDR1 ENHRY, CDR2 SYGVKD. The V end was cut by 6 bases, the J end by 0 bases, with 15 bases between. The CDR3 spans 16 residues. CDR3 in DNA: TGTGCCATCAGCGATTCTCGGGAGTTCTCCTACAATGAGCAGTTCTTC. Amino acid sequence: CAISDSREFSYNEQFF.

This clonotype was counted ten times or more. The rearrangement uses TRBV12-3 or TRBV12-4 and TRBJ1-1, with D uncertain. This CDR3 contains 13 residues. The ends were cut back, 7 bases at V and 2 bases at J, with 11 bases in the middle. This CDR3 is CASTPVGNTEAFF. The DNA for the CDR3 is TGTGCCAGCACCCCCGTAGGAAACACTGAAGCTTTCTTT.

This clonotype was observed many times. This sequence joins TRBV27 and TRBJ2-1; D is unresolved. The V end lost 0 bases, the J end lost 5 bases, and 11 bases lay between the germline ends. The CDR3 is 15 residues long. Germline V gene data show CDR1 as MNHEY and CDR2 as SMNVEV (reference sequence). CDR3 nucleotides: TGTGCCAGCAGTTTATCGTCAACCGCCGACAATGAGCAGTTCTTC. Amino acid sequence: CASSLSSTADNEQFF.

At least ten counts were recorded for this clonotype. The rearrangement links TRBV12-3 or TRBV12-4 to TRBJ2-3, with 9 bases that match TRBD1. J lost 5 bases, V lost 5 bases, and 5 bases had no gene match. The CDR3 covers 14 residues. The CDR3 DNA sequence: TGTGCCAGCAGTCGGACAGGGGCTGGAGATACGCAGTATTTT. Protein sequence: CASSRTGAGDTQYF.

This clonotype occurred many times. V usage is TRBV20-1 and J usage is TRBJ2-1; no clear D gene. V lost 1 base and J 4 bases, leaving 8 bases between the germline ends. CDR3 length: 13 amino acids. Germline V gene data show CDR1 as DFQATT and CDR2 as SNEGSKA (reference sequence). CDR3 in amino acids: CSARAREYNEQFF. The CDR3 DNA reads as TGCAGTGCTAGAGCTCGCGAGTACAATGAGCAGTTCTTC.

This clonotype was counted ten times or more. This chain links TRBV6-2 or TRBV6-3 with TRBJ2-1; D gene unclear. Between the trimmed V and J ends, which lost 3 bases and 2 bases, there was a span of 26 bases. The CDR3 length is 20 residues. Germline V lookup: CDR1 MNHEY, CDR2 SVGEGT. The CDR3 spells CASSYLSSPGLATTYNEQFF. The CDR3 region has the DNA TGTGCCAGCAGTTATCTGTCCTCTCCGGGTTTGGCCACAACCTACAATGAGCAGTTCTTC.

The chain carries TRBV6-4 and TRBJ2-1, with a possible D match to TRBD2 (6 bases). The CDR3 length is 16 residues. Looked up from germline, CDR1 is MRHNA and CDR2 is SNTAGT. Trimming took 0 bases from V and 6 from J, leaving 15 bases between them. Here the CDR3 reads CASSDSPGGVGNEQFF. The CDR3 DNA reads TGTGCCAGCAGTGACTCCCCCGGGGGAGTCGGCAATGAGCAGTTCTTC.

This clonotype has at least ten counts. The rearrangement joins TRBV7-2 to TRBJ2-1, with 13 bases matching TRBD2. CDR1 and CDR2 from the germline V gene are SGHTA and FQGNSA. The junction had 9 bases not matched to a gene; V was cut back by 5 bases and J by 8 bases. This CDR3 has 16 amino acids. CDR3 protein: CASSPQLAGGPYEQFF. For the CDR3, the DNA is TGTGCCAGCAGCCCGCAACTAGCGGGAGGGCCGTATGAGCAGTTCTTC.

This clonotype appeared many times. V and J are TRBV24-1 and TRBJ2-6, with 7 positions matching TRBD1. The germline CDR1 and CDR2 sequences are KGHDR and SFDVKD. The CDR3 is 16 residues long. After removal of 3 bases from V and 2 bases from J, the junction contained 3 bases not matched to a gene. CDR3 region: CATSDPTGTGANVLTF. The CDR3 nucleotides are TGTGCCACCAGTGATCCGACAGGGACTGGGGCCAACGTCCTGACTTTC.

This clonotype was seen many times. The V and J genes are TRBV4-3 and TRBJ2-1, with D tentatively TRBD2 (5 bases). The CDR3 totals 17 residues. The germline V gene has CDR1 LGHNA and CDR2 YSLEER. With 0 bases removed from V and 0 bases from J, the gap between germline ends came to 12 bases. CDR3: CASSQDPYLASYNEQFF. The CDR3 bases are TGCGCCAGCAGCCAAGACCCATACCTAGCCTCCTACAATGAGCAGTTCTTC.

This clonotype was counted ten times or more. The chain uses TRBV7-2 and TRBJ2-1, with D perhaps TRBD1 (6 bases). Germline-derived CDR1 and CDR2 are SGHTA and FQGNSA. V was trimmed by 1 base and J by 0 bases, leaving 13 bases between them. This CDR3 comprises 17 residues. The CDR3 reads CASSLGPGVPSYNEQFF. CDR3 DNA: TGTGCCAGCAGCTTAGGCCCAGGGGTACCCTCCTACAATGAGCAGTTCTTC.

This clonotype was detected many times. The V and J genes are TRBV5-5 and TRBJ1-5, with a possible D match to TRBD1 (5 bases). The CDR3 sequence is 13 residues long. Germline CDR1 SGHKS, CDR2 YYEKEE (reference sequence). V gave up 2 bases and J gave up 7 bases, with 10 bases separating them. This CDR3 is CASSFWGTQPQHF. CDR3 DNA sequence: TGTGCCAGCAGCTTCTGGGGCACCCAGCCCCAGCATTTT.

This clonotype was seen ten or more times. The CDR3 sequence: CASNPGLGYTGELFF. CDR3 sequence (DNA): TGTGCCAGCAACCCGGGACTAGGGTATACCGGGGAGCTGTTTTTT. The chain carries TRBV7-2 and TRBJ2-2; 8 bases line up with TRBD2. Per the germline V gene, CDR1 is SGHTA and CDR2 is FQGNSA. The CDR3 extends over 15 amino acids. V was clipped by 7 bases and J by 5 bases; unmatched bases: 9.

The sample holds many counts of this clonotype. V and J are TRBV12-3 or TRBV12-4 and TRBJ1-1; D uncertain. V was cut by 6 bases and J by 0 bases, with 11 bases left in between. The CDR3 totals 14 residues. For the CDR3, the DNA is TGTGCCAGCAGCTTAAGAAATATGAACACTGAAGCTTTCTTT. Its protein product is CASSLRNMNTEAFF.

This clonotype was counted ten times or more. The V gene is TRBV27, the J gene TRBJ2-1; 9 bases align to TRBD1. The germline CDR1 and CDR2 sequences are MNHEY and SMNVEV (reference sequence). The CDR3 has 15 residues. After removal of 4 bases from V and 6 bases from J, the junction contained 7 bases not matched to a gene. This chain's CDR3 is CASSSPGTGRNEQFF. CDR3 in DNA: TGTGCCAGCAGTTCCCCCGGGACAGGGCGCAATGAGCAGTTCTTC.